The TCR beta chain described here comes from a study of shared clonotypes between healthy human individuals. Every immunoSEQ plate was one replicate of a subset's evenly spread DNA. Assay used: immunoSEQ multiplex PCR; TCRdb lists only in-frame clones, some missing. This sample has over a million clones, with more than 95% found just once. This clone has just a few counts. There were no recent acute infections or vaccinations among the donors, who were healthy HIV-negative adults. The germline V gene encodes CDR1 SGHTA and CDR2 FQGNSA. This CDR3 has 10 residues. Trimming removed 1 base at V and 11 bases at J, with 5 bases between.

The sequence came from a man aged 25-40 years in good health. The sample comprised naive CD4+ T cells sorted from blood. Subset meaning: CD45RA+ positively selected. The chain links TRBV7-2 to TRBJ1-1; D unresolved. For the CDR3, the DNA is TGTGCCAGCAGCTTAGTTAAGGCTTTCTTT. Amino acids: CASSLVKAFF.